The 16 T cell receptor beta chains reported below all come from one sample, sequenced in a study of T cell responses to AZD1222 COVID-19 vaccine. Profiled with immunoSEQ multiplex PCR; TCRdb holds only in-frame clones, not every one. The sample records some 120,000 clones, roughly 87% being singletons. The source was peripheral blood, collected on day 0 of MenACWY control vaccination. These receptor sequences come from an adult in good health.

The chain carries TRBV6-5 and TRBJ2-3, with 10 bases fitting TRBD1. CDR1 is MNHEY and CDR2 is SVGAGI in the germline V gene. This CDR3 has 14 amino acids. With 5 bases clipped from V and 6 bases from J, the junction kept 5 bases outside the gene matches. The CDR3 protein is CASSRGQGYDTQYF. Here the CDR3 DNA reads TGTGCCAGCAGTAGGGGACAGGGGTACGATACGCAGTATTTT.

The chain combines TRBV18 with TRBJ1-2; unclear D gene. The CDR3 loop spans 15 amino acids. V was pared by 6 bases and J by 2 bases, with 16 bases between. CDR1 and CDR2 from the germline V gene are KGHSH and LQKENI. The CDR3 here is CASSPQWARNYGYTF. The CDR3 DNA reads TGTGCCAGCTCCCCCCAGTGGGCCAGGAACTATGGCTACACCTTC.

A note on this clone: The junction does not match germline at one end; this may be a read error. This chain joins TRBV13 and TRBJ1-1; no definite D call. This CDR3 has 10 amino acids. In germline, CDR1 is PRHDT, CDR2 FYEKMQ (reference sequence). The CDR3 protein is CASSTTLTGF. DNA of the CDR3: TGTGCCAGCAGCACTACCCTAACTGGCTTT.

This chain connects TRBV2 to TRBJ2-1, with D tentatively TRBD2 (7 bases). The V and J ends lost 5 bases and 7 bases respectively, with 15 bases between them. The germline V gene has CDR1 SNHLY and CDR2 FYNNEI. This CDR3 is built from 14 residues. The CDR3 reads CASSQTRGGNEQFF. DNA of the CDR3: TGTGCCAGCAGTCAAACTAGGGGGGGGAATGAGCAGTTCTTC.

The V call is TRBV13, the J call TRBJ1-2; D perhaps matches TRBD1 (5 bases). The V end lost 5 bases, the J end lost 6 bases, and 16 bases lay between the germline ends. The CDR3 contains 14 residues. Germline values: CDR1 PRHDT, CDR2 FYEKMQ (reference sequence). The CDR3 region is CASSPEDKGNGYTF. For the CDR3, the DNA is TGTGCCAGCAGCCCGGAGGACAAGGGCAATGGCTACACCTTC.

For this clone: Compared with germline, one end of the junction differs, possibly owing to a read error. CDR3 nucleotide sequence: TGTGCCAGCAGCCTAGATTCGCGGCTGGCAGATACGCAGTATTTT. As protein: CASSLDSRLADTQYF. The gene calls are TRBV11-3 and TRBJ2-3; D remains unclear. Germline V gene data show CDR1 as SGHNT and CDR2 as YENEEA. This CDR3 contains 15 residues.

The rearrangement joins TRBV28 to TRBJ1-3; a weak D match, TRBD1 (6 bases). The CDR3 is made up of 14 amino acids. Trimming shortened V by 5 bases and J by 2 bases, and 10 bases separated the two germline ends. CDR1 is MDHEN, CDR2 SYDVKM, per germline. CDR3: CASSIGGPGNTIYF. CDR3 nucleotides: TGTGCCAGCAGTATTGGGGGCCCTGGAAACACCATATATTTT. Full variable domain (missing parts from reference TRBV28 and TRBJ1-3): DVKVTQSSRYLVKRTGEKVFLECVQDMDHENMFWYRQDPGLGLRLIYFSYDVKMKEKGDIPEGYSVSREKKERFSLILESASTNQTSMYLCASSIGGPGNTIYFGEGSWLTVV.

J is TRBJ1-3 and V is TRBV14; a weak D match, TRBD1 (5 bases). There are 17 residues in the CDR3. V was pared by 0 bases and J by 2 bases, with 14 bases between. The germline gives CDR1 SGHDN, CDR2 FVKESK. CDR3 nucleotides: TGTGCCAGCAGCCAAGATGGGGCCCCCGGAACTGGAAACACCATATATTTT. Amino acid sequence: CASSQDGAPGTGNTIYF.

This clone was observed once. The rearrangement uses TRBV20-1 and TRBJ2-7; 12 nucleotides align to TRBD2. V shed 3 bases, J shed 5 bases, and the junction held 8 bases outside the gene matches. This CDR3 has 15 amino acids. In germline, CDR1 is DFQATT, CDR2 SNEGSKA (reference sequence). The CDR3 here is CSASSLAGGPHEQYV. CDR3 in DNA: TGCAGTGCTAGTTCCCTAGCGGGGGGGCCCCACGAGCAGTACGTC.

The genes are TRBV6-1 and TRBJ1-5; 7 nucleotides align to TRBD1. With V trimmed by 3 bases and J by 6 bases, 8 bases remained unmatched. This CDR3 region has 15 residues. Looked up from germline, CDR1 is MNHNS and CDR2 is SASEGT. This chain's CDR3 is CASSDGDRAGQPQHF. CDR3 sequence (DNA): TGTGCCAGCAGTGACGGTGACAGGGCGGGTCAGCCCCAGCATTTT.

The chain uses TRBV2 and TRBJ1-5; D remains unclear. Trimming removed 8 bases at V and 3 bases at J, with 14 bases between. The CDR3 runs 14 residues. The germline CDR1 and CDR2 sequences are SNHLY and FYNNEI. The DNA for the CDR3 is TGTGCCAGCGCAGGAGGGTTTGTCAATCAGCCCCAGCATTTT. Protein: CASAGGFVNQPQHF.

The rearrangement links TRBV15 to TRBJ1-3; TRBD1 is a possible D gene (6 bases). Germline-derived CDR1 and CDR2 are LNHNV and YYDKDF (reference sequence). Trimming removed 1 base from V and 0 bases from J, with 10 bases in between. CDR3 length: 16 residues. In DNA, the CDR3 is TGTGCCACCAGCAGAGGAGGGGGAACCTCTGGAAACACCATATATTTT. Its protein is CATSRGGGTSGNTIYF.

This chain joins TRBV29-1 and TRBJ2-7; no reliable D call. The CDR3 extends over 11 amino acids. Trimming left V 4 bases short and J 3 bases short, with 7 bases between. Germline values: CDR1 SQVTM, CDR2 ANQGSEA. CDR3 DNA: TGCAGCGTTGGCCGCGGCTACGAGCAGTACTTC. Residues: CSVGRGYEQYF.

This clone was counted a few times. This chain links TRBV11-2 with TRBJ2-7, with a possible D match to TRBD2 (6 bases). V lost 1 base and J lost 3, with 10 bases in between. The CDR3 sequence is 14 residues long. The germline V gene encodes CDR1 SGHAT and CDR2 FQNNGV. The CDR3 region is CASSLAGLSYEQYV. CDR3 DNA sequence: TGTGCCAGCAGCTTAGCGGGACTGAGCTACGAGCAGTACGTC.

In its sample, this clone was seen once. The chain couples TRBV19 to TRBJ1-6, with no clear D. Germline loops: CDR1 LNHDA, CDR2 SQIVND (reference sequence). The CDR3 loop spans 14 amino acids. V shed 9 bases and J shed 13 bases, with 22 bases lying between them. The CDR3 sequence is CARRLTNRRIPLHF. The CDR3 region has the DNA TGTGCCAGAAGGTTGACCAACAGAAGGATTCCCCTCCACTTT.

This chain uses TRBV7-9 with TRBJ2-1; 11 bases match TRBD2. Per germline, CDR1 SEHNR and CDR2 FQNEAQ (reference sequence). The V gene end was trimmed by 5 bases and the J gene end by 2 bases; junction bases not matched to a gene: 2. The length of the CDR3 is 15 residues. The DNA of the CDR3 is TGTGCCAGCAGCCCACTAGCGGGAGCCTACAATGAGCAGTTCTTC. This translates into CASSPLAGAYNEQFF.